These 22 T cell receptor beta chains share one sample of origin, sequenced in a study of CD8 T cells in Susac syndrome. RNA in amounts of roughly 0.5 to 1 ug was reverse transcribed with random hexamers. TCRdb redid the calling of the immunoSEQ multiplex PCR reads with MiXCR, one entry per CDR3 protein. The repertoire includes more than 130,000 distinct CDR3 sequences, over 85% of them detected once, and about 0.26% sits in the top ten. Material: CD8+ T cells from PBMCs. The receptors were sampled from a human donor in good health.

The chain combines TRBV27 with TRBJ2-7, with 7 bases identical to TRBD1. V trimming: 5 bases; J trimming: 3 bases; junction bases outside the gene matches: 7. The germline V gene encodes CDR1 MNHEY and CDR2 SMNVEV (reference sequence). This CDR3 has 14 residues. This chain's CDR3 is CASSGQGGLYEQYF. The CDR3 DNA is TGTGCCAGCAGTGGACAAGGGGGCCTCTACGAGCAGTACTTC.

This clonotype was recorded only once. The V call is TRBV5-4, the J call TRBJ1-2; D may be TRBD1 (6 bases). Germline V gives CDR1 SGHNT, CDR2 YYREEE (reference sequence). CDR3 length: 12 amino acids. Trimming left V 5 bases short and J 7 bases short, with 12 bases between. The CDR3 reads CASSMPGVGYTF. The CDR3 coding sequence is TGTGCCAGCAGTATGCCAGGGGTTGGCTACACCTTC.

The gene calls are TRBV7-2 and TRBJ1-1, with D perhaps TRBD1 (5 bases). This CDR3 comprises 15 residues. Trimming cost V 2 bases and J 4 bases, with 14 bases left between them. Germline V gene lookup returns CDR1 SGHTA and CDR2 FQGNSA. The CDR3 loop is CASSLLGGGVTEAFF. The CDR3 nucleotides are TGTGCCAGCAGCTTATTAGGAGGAGGGGTCACTGAAGCTTTCTTT.

The chain employs TRBV6-4 and TRBJ1-2, with a tentative D call TRBD1 (5 bases). Germline V gene sequence: CDR1 MRHNA, CDR2 SNTAGT. This CDR3 region has 14 residues. Trimming took 6 bases from V and 3 from J, leaving 14 bases between them. The CDR3 sequence: CASRQDLEDYGYTF. CDR3 nucleotide sequence: TGTGCCAGCAGACAGGATCTGGAGGACTATGGCTACACCTTC.

J is TRBJ2-1 and V is TRBV7-9; D not certain. Germline CDR1 reads SEHNR; CDR2 reads FQNEAQ (reference sequence). The germline V and J ends were trimmed by 4 bases and 10 bases, with 26 bases remaining between them. This CDR3 is 17 amino acids long. CDR3: CASSSLSPPTTPQEQFF. The CDR3 DNA follows: TGTGCCAGCAGCTCCCTATCCCCTCCCACCACTCCCCAAGAGCAGTTCTTC.

The J gene is TRBJ2-3, the V gene TRBV9; D call uncertain. The CDR3 is 12 amino acids. The V and J ends lost 7 bases and 2 bases respectively, with 8 bases between them. Germline CDR1 and CDR2: SGDLS and YYNGEE. In DNA form, the CDR3 reads TGTGCCAGCGGACGAGACACAGATACGCAGTATTTT. Its protein is CASGRDTDTQYF.

The rearrangement links TRBV29-1 to TRBJ1-1; D is uncertain. V lost 5 bases and J lost 1, with 14 bases in between. The CDR3 totals 14 residues. Looked up from germline, CDR1 is SQVTM and CDR2 is ANQGSEA. CDR3 residues: CSVFYGPANTEAFF. The CDR3 nucleotides read TGCAGCGTTTTTTATGGGCCCGCGAACACTGAAGCTTTCTTT.

The chain employs TRBV6-5 and TRBJ1-5; D call uncertain. Trimming took off 6 bases at V and 3 bases at J, with 12 bases between the two ends. This CDR3 has 14 amino acids. Per germline, CDR1 MNHEY and CDR2 SVGAGI. The CDR3 reads CASSEGGDNQPQHF. The DNA for the CDR3 is TGTGCCAGCAGCGAGGGTGGCGACAATCAGCCCCAGCATTTT.

The CDR3 DNA follows: TGTGCCAGCAGTGGACTAGCGATATCGCATCCCTACGAGCAGTACTTC. Protein sequence: CASSGLAISHPYEQYF. J is TRBJ2-7 and V is TRBV28; 9 bases are shared with TRBD2. Germline-derived CDR1 and CDR2 are MDHEN and SYDVKM. The CDR3 spans 16 residues. Losses at the gene ends were 5 bases for V and 2 bases for J; bases not matched to a gene: 10.

The J gene is TRBJ2-1, the V gene TRBV19; D is unresolved. Germline V gene sequence: CDR1 LNHDA, CDR2 SQIVND (reference sequence). Deletions cut 3 bases from V and 6 bases from J, with 15 bases between. There are 15 residues in the CDR3. The chain's CDR3 is CASSMGLIRSNEQFF. CDR3 DNA: TGTGCCAGTAGTATGGGCCTAATAAGGAGCAATGAGCAGTTCTTC.

The rearrangement uses TRBV24-1 and TRBJ1-5; TRBD1 matches 7 bases. The germline V gene encodes CDR1 KGHDR and CDR2 SFDVKD. J was trimmed by 4 bases and V by 11 bases; bases with no gene match: 7. CDR3 length: 13 residues. The DNA of the CDR3 is TGTGCCAGTTCGACAGGGAAGAATCAGCCCCAGCATTTT. It codes for CASSTGKNQPQHF.

The chain couples TRBV29-1 to TRBJ1-2; D is possibly TRBD1 (5 bases). V lost 1 base and J 4 bases, leaving 10 bases between the germline ends. Germline CDR1 and CDR2: SQVTM and ANQGSEA. This CDR3 has 13 amino acids. CDR3 sequence: CSVEGGGSYGYTF. The CDR3 DNA reads as TGCAGCGTTGAAGGTGGGGGGAGCTATGGCTACACCTTC.

V and J are TRBV4-1 and TRBJ2-3; TRBD1 matches at 8 bases. Trimming removed 6 bases from V and 3 bases from J; junction bases left unmatched: 8. The CDR3 consists of 15 residues. Germline V lookup: CDR1 MGHRA, CDR2 YSYEKL. In DNA form, the CDR3 reads TGCGCCAGCAGAACGATCGGGACAGGTACAGATACGCAGTATTTT. Its protein is CASRTIGTGTDTQYF.

The count of this clonotype is one. The V call is TRBV30, the J call TRBJ2-1; TRBD2 matches 10 bases. The V gene's germline CDR1 is GTSNPN and CDR2 SVGIG (reference sequence). This CDR3 is built from 15 residues. Trimming at V came to 0 bases and at J to 1 base, leaving 0 bases not matched to a gene. CDR3 nucleotide sequence: TGTGCCTGGAGTGTACTAGCGGGATCCTACAATGAGCAGTTCTTC. Amino acid sequence: CAWSVLAGSYNEQFF.

The V gene is TRBV27, the J gene TRBJ2-7; unclear D gene. Germline V gene sequence: CDR1 MNHEY, CDR2 SMNVEV (reference sequence). V lost 7 bases to trimming and J lost 0 bases, with 16 bases between them. This CDR3 comprises 15 residues. CDR3 bases: TGTGCCAGCACCACCAGGCTACACAGCTCCTACGAGCAGTACTTC. Amino acid sequence: CASTTRLHSSYEQYF.

The rearrangement links TRBV7-9 to TRBJ2-1; D gene unclear. Trimming removed 7 bases from V and 5 bases from J, with 18 bases in between. The CDR3 has 15 amino acids. The germline V gene has CDR1 SEHNR and CDR2 FQNEAQ (reference sequence). The CDR3 DNA reads as TGTGCCAGCACCCTTGGTACCTTAGAGCACAATGAGCAGTTCTTC. It codes for CASTLGTLEHNEQFF.

The genes are TRBV5-6 and TRBJ2-7; tentatively, D is TRBD2 (5 bases). Trimming stripped 4 bases from V and 4 bases from J, with 12 bases between. This CDR3 contains 13 residues. In germline, CDR1 is SGHDT, CDR2 YYEEEE. The CDR3 sequence: CASSPGKGYEQYF. CDR3 nucleotide sequence: TGTGCCAGCAGCCCCGGGAAGGGATACGAGCAGTACTTC.

Only one count was recorded for this clonotype. The CDR3: CASSFFRIPETQYF. The CDR3 DNA reads TGTGCCAGCAGCTTTTTCAGGATACCAGAGACCCAGTACTTC. This chain uses TRBV7-9 with TRBJ2-5; D remains ambiguous. V lost 3 bases, J lost 4 bases, and 12 bases lay in between. The length of the CDR3 is 14 residues. Germline CDR1 SEHNR, CDR2 FQNEAQ (reference sequence).

This chain connects TRBV30 to TRBJ1-1, with D unresolved. Germline V gene sequence: CDR1 GTSNPN, CDR2 SVGIG (reference sequence). V gave up 6 bases and J gave up 4 bases, with 9 bases separating them. There are 11 residues in the CDR3. CDR3 sequence reads: CACLVTTEAFF. CDR3 nucleotide sequence: TGTGCCTGCCTAGTGACCACTGAAGCTTTCTTT.

The chain employs TRBV7-9 and TRBJ2-5, with a possible D match to TRBD1 (5 bases). CDR1 SEHNR and CDR2 FQNEAQ come from the germline V gene (reference sequence). CDR3 length: 14 residues. Trimming pared 5 bases from V and 5 bases from J, leaving 15 bases between. The CDR3 coding sequence is TGTGCCAGCAGCGGGAATGGCGCAGGGGAGACCCAGTACTTC. Its translation is CASSGNGAGETQYF.

The chain uses TRBV27 and TRBJ2-5; 7 nucleotides agree with TRBD2. This CDR3 comprises 16 residues. Germline loops: CDR1 MNHEY, CDR2 SMNVEV (reference sequence). The V segment lost 3 bases and the J segment 5 bases; nucleotides outside the gene matches: 12. The CDR3 nucleotides read TGTGCCAGCAGTTTCCTTGGAGGGAGGGCCGGGGAGACCCAGTACTTC. This sequence encodes CASSFLGGRAGETQYF.

V usage is TRBV9 and J usage is TRBJ2-7; 9 positions agree with TRBD1. Germline V gene data show CDR1 as SGDLS and CDR2 as YYNGEE. The trim removed 3 bases at V and 5 bases at J, leaving 0 bases unmatched. The CDR3 contains 12 residues. The DNA for the CDR3 is TGTGCCAGCAGCGGGACAGGGGACGAGCAGTACTTC. Amino acids: CASSGTGDEQYF.